Given below is one T cell receptor beta chain in context. As processed by the authors: Amplifying reference gene primers gave estimates of nucleated cell counts. Using immunoSEQ multiplex PCR, the repertoire was profiled, and TCRdb retains in-frame clones only, with some absent. That table is the source of V, J and clone size, and D and trimming were worked out from the DNA. The top ten clones hold approximately 2.8% of a sample with 160,000 or so clones, approximately 88% of them seen once. The CDR3 sequence is 15 residues long. CDR1 is SQVTM, CDR2 ANQGSEA, per germline. V shed 4 bases, J shed 1 base, and the junction held 8 bases outside the gene matches. This sample is part of a study of blood T cell repertoires in COVID-19. Study background: Sites across the United States, Italy and Spain contributed samples from acute and convalescent COVID-19. PBMCs, B-cell-depleted T cells, or T cells provided the cDNA or gDNA that made up the material.

The TCR comes from a man aged 55 to 70 with acute or convalescent COVID-19. The chain links TRBV29-1 to TRBJ1-2, with 8 positions matching TRBD1. What was sequenced was peripheral blood. CDR3 loop: CSVVDRVNVNYGYTF. Written as DNA, the CDR3 is TGCAGCGTTGTGGACAGGGTTAACGTTAACTATGGCTACACCTTC.